The clone carrying this T cell receptor (beta chain) was counted a few times. What it recognizes is unknown. This entry belongs to a study of a mutant IDH1 vaccine in newly diagnosed glioma. Noted time point: week 35, safety follow-up. Doses consisted of 300 ug of mutant IDH1 20-mer peptide each, paired with topical imiquimod. Looked up from germline, CDR1 is SEHNR and CDR2 is FQNEAQ (reference sequence). The CDR3 length is 16 residues. V was pared by 4 bases and J by 5 bases, with 10 bases of the junction left unmatched. Generated by immunoSEQ multiplex PCR, the TCRdb table keeps only in-frame clones and is missing some. Among 30,000 or so clones listed, 82% were seen once.

Here the sequenced sample was PBMCs, taken from a glioma patient whose treatment included an IDH1 peptide vaccine. The receptor was isolated from a woman younger than 30 with glioma. This chain uses TRBV7-9 with TRBJ1-4; 7 bases align to TRBD1. CDR3 nucleotide sequence: TGTGCCAGCAGCTCGAGGCCCCCAGGGGGGAATGAAAAACTGTTTTTT. Translation: CASSSRPPGGNEKLFF.